The clone carrying this T cell receptor (beta chain) was seen many times. The antigen is unknown. Unique molecular identifiers were built into the TCRbeta library. In TCRdb, the PCR reads were re-called with MiXCR into one record per CDR3 protein. The repertoire includes a few hundred thousand distinct CDR3 sequences, roughly 13% of them detected once, and approximately 2.1% sits in the top ten. This sample is drawn from a study of T-cell reconstitution after alpha-beta-depleted transplantation in children. Study results and caveats: T-cell numbers and diversity one year post-transplant derived largely from freshly generated T cells. Surviving recipient cells, namely T cells and thymic progenitors, were the source of high day-60 TCRbeta diversity in some patients. Where alpha-beta T cells came from about two months after transplant was reportedly several hundred expanded graft clones.

CDR1 MDHEN and CDR2 SYDVKM come from the germline V gene. The CDR3 covers 15 residues. V was pared by 4 bases and J by 3 bases, with 5 bases of the junction left unmatched. The sequencing used PBMCs, mostly from graft donor cells, collected 360 days after TCRalphabeta/CD19-depleted stem cell transplant. The source of this sequence is a male patient younger than 18 who had a stem cell transplant for acute myeloid leukemia, so the T cells may come from the graft donor. The gene calls are TRBV28 and TRBJ2-2, with 7 bases matching TRBD1. CDR3 in amino acids: CASSYPTGYTGELFF. In DNA, the CDR3 is TGTGCCAGCAGTTACCCGACAGGGTACACCGGGGAGCTGTTTTTT.